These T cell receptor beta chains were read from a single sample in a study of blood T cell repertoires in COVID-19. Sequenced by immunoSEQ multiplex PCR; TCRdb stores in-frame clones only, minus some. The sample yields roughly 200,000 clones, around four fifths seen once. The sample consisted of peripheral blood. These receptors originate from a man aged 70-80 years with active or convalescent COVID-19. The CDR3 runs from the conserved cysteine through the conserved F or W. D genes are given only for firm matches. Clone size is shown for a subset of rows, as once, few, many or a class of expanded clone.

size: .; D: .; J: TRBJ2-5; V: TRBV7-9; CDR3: CASSLYSQETQYF; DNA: TGTGCCAGCAGCCTCTACTCGCAAGAGACCCAGTACTTC
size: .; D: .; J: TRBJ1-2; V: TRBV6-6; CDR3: CASRVRQEVNYGYTF; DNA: TGTGCCAGCAGAGTCAGACAGGAGGTCAACTATGGCTACACCTTC
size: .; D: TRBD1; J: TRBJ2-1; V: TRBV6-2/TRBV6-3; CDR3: CASSYRDRVFNEQFF; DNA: TGTGCCAGCAGTTACCGGGACAGGGTTTTTAATGAGCAGTTCTTC
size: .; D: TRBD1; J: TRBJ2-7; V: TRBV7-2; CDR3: CASSLTTGNYEQYF; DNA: TGTGCCAGCAGCTTAACGACAGGGAACTACGAGCAGTACTTC
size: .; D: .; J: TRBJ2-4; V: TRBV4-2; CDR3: CASSQESLAKNIQYF; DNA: TGTGCCAGCAGCCAAGAGTCCCTAGCCAAAAACATTCAGTACTTC
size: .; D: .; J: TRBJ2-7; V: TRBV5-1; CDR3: CASSLAAGPLYEQYF; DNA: TGCGCCAGCAGCTTGGCGGCGGGACCTCTCTACGAGCAGTACTTC
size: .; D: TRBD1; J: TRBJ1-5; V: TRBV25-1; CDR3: CASSDTGGGNQPQHF; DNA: TGTGCCAGCAGTGATACAGGGGGGGGCAATCAGCCCCAGCATTTT
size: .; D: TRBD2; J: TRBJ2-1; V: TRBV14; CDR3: CASSPLGRGAFEQFF; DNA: TGTGCCAGCAGCCCCCTGGGGCGGGGGGCTTTTGAGCAGTTCTTC
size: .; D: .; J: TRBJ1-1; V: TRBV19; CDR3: CASSIDLVIFKTEAFF; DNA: TGTGCCAGTAGTATAGATTTAGTTATTTTTAAGACTGAAGCTTTCTTT
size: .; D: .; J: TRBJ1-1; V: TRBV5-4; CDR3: CASSLDRENTEAFF; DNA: TGTGCCAGCAGCTTGGACAGGGAGAACACTGAAGCTTTCTTT
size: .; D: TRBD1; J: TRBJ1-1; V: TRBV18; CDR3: CASSLGQGAIYFF; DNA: TGTGCCAGCTCACTGGGACAGGGGGCAATATATTTCTTT
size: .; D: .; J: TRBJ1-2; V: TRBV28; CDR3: CASSRGSYGYTF; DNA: TGTGCCAGCAGTCGCGGTAGCTATGGCTACACCTTC
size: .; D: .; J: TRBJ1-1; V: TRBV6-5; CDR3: CASSRGGDEAFF; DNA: TGTGCCAGCTCAAGGGGAGGGGATGAAGCTTTCTTT
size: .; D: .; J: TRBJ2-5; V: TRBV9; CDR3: CASSVEEEETQYF; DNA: TGTGCCAGCAGCGTAGAGGAGGAAGAGACCCAGTACTTC
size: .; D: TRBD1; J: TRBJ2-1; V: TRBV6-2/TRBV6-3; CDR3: CASSYTPGQGDNEQFF; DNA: TGTGCCAGCAGTTACACTCCGGGACAGGGAGACAATGAGCAGTTCTTC
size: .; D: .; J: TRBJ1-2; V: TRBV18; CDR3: CASSPSGSGYTF; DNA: TGTGCCAGCTCACCATCAGGGTCTGGCTACACCTTC
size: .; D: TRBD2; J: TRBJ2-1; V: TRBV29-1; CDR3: CSVVRSSGGGEQFF; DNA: TGCAGCGTGGTAAGATCTAGCGGGGGCGGTGAGCAGTTCTTC
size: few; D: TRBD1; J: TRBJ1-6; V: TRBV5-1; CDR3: CASSPGTGEGNSPLHF; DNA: TGCGCCAGCAGCCCCGGGACAGGGGAAGGCAATTCACCCCTCCACTTT
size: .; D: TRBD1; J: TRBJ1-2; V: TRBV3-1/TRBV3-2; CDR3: CASSAHPGQGAFDYGYTF; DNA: TGTGCCAGCAGCGCTCACCCGGGACAGGGGGCCTTCGACTATGGCTACACCTTC
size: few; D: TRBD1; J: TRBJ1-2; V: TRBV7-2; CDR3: CASSLHGQGINYGYTF; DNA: TGTGCCAGCAGCTTACATGGACAGGGGATTAACTATGGCTACACCTTC
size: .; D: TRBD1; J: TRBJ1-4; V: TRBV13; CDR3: CASSFLSGRDRGHLDEKLFF; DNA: TGTGCCAGCAGCTTTCTCTCCGGGAGGGACAGGGGGCACTTGGATGAAAAACTGTTTTTT
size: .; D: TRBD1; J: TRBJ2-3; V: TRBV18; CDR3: CASSPPGQSTDTQYF; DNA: TGTGCCAGCTCACCGCCGGGACAGAGCACAGATACGCAGTATTTT
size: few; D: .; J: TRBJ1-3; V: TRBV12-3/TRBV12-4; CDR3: CASSLANTIYF; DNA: TGTGCCAGCAGTTTGGCCAACACCATATATTTT
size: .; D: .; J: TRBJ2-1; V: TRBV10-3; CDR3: CAITDGGPRYNEQFF; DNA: TGTGCCATCACCGACGGGGGGCCGAGGTACAATGAGCAGTTCTTC
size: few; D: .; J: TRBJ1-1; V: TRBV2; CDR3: CASSPYRTENTEAFF; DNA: TGTGCCAGCAGCCCCTATCGGACAGAGAACACTGAAGCTTTCTTT
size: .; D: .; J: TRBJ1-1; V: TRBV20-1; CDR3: CSASRGGMNTEAFF; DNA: TGCAGTGCTAGTAGGGGCGGTATGAACACTGAAGCTTTCTTT
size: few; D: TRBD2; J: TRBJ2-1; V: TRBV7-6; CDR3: CASSLGRMSGSFDEQFF; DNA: TGTGCCAGCAGCTTAGGAAGGATGAGCGGGAGTTTCGATGAGCAGTTCTTC
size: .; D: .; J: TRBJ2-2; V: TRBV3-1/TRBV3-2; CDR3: CASSPGRDSGTGELFF; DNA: TGTGCCAGCAGCCCAGGTAGGGATAGCGGCACCGGGGAGCTGTTTTTT
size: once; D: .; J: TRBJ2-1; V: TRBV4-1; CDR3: CASSQDRRQAQFF; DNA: TGCGCCAGCAGCCAAGATCGGAGACAGGCGCAGTTCTTC
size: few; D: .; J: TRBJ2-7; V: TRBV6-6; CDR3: CASSYRGEQYF; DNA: TGTGCCAGCAGTTACCGGGGGGAGCAGTACTTC
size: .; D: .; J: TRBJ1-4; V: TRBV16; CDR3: CASSQLRSTNEKLFF; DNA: TGTGCCAGCAGCCAATTGAGATCAACTAATGAAAAACTGTTTTTT
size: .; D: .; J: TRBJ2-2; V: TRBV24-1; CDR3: CATSDSGTPTGELFF; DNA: TGTGCCACCAGTGACTCCGGGACACCCACCGGGGAGCTGTTTTTT
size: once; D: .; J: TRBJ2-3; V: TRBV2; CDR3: CASRERLWGTDTQYF; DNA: TGTGCCAGCAGGGAGCGCCTGTGGGGCACAGATACGCAGTATTTT
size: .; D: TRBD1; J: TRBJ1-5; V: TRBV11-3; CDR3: CASSFVPGQASNQPQHF; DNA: TGTGCCAGCAGCTTCGTCCCGGGACAGGCTAGCAATCAGCCCCAGCATTTT
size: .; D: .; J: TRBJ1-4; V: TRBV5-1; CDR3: CASSSIPMRGGTNEKLFF; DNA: TGCGCCAGCAGCTCTATACCCATGCGGGGGGGAACTAATGAAAAACTGTTTTTT
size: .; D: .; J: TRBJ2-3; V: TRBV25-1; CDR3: CASSPVGRVSADTQYF; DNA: TGTGCCAGCAGTCCTGTGGGTCGGGTTTCGGCAGATACGCAGTATTTT
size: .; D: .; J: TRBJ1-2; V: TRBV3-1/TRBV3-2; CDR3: CASSPRGGYTF; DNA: TGTGCCAGCAGCCCCAGGGGAGGCTACACCTTC
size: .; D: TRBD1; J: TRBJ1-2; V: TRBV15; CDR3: CATSRGQGDNYGYTF; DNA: TGTGCCACCAGCAGAGGACAGGGGGATAACTATGGCTACACCTTC
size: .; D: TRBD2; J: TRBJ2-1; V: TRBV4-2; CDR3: CASSHSGLAGAENEQFF; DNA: TGTGCCAGCAGCCACTCGGGACTAGCGGGGGCGGAGAATGAGCAGTTCTTC
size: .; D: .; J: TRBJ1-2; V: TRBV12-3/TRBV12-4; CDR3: CASSFPGYGYTF; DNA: TGTGCCAGCAGTTTCCCCGGCTATGGCTACACCTTC
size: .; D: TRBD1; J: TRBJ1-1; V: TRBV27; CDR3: CASSLKGAGGTEAFF; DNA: TGTGCCAGCAGTTTAAAGGGGGCTGGAGGCACTGAAGCTTTCTTT
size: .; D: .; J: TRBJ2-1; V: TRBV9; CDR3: CASSVEGWAEQFF; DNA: TGTGCCAGCAGCGTAGAGGGGTGGGCTGAGCAGTTCTTC
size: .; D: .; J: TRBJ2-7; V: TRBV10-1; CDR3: CASITSGYEQYF; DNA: TGCGCCAGCATAACCAGCGGGTACGAGCAGTACTTC
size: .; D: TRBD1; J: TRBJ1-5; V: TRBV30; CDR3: CASGQGDHQPQHF; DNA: TGTGCCTCCGGACAGGGGGACCATCAGCCCCAGCATTTT
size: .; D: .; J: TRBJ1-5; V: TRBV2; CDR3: CASRDRGEPQHF; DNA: TGTGCCAGCAGGGACAGAGGGGAGCCCCAGCATTTT
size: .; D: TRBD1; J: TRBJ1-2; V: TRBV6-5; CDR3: CASRAIDRANGYTF; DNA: TGTGCCAGCAGAGCTATCGACAGGGCCAATGGCTACACCTTC
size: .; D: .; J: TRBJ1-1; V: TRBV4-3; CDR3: CASSHNPNTEAFF; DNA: TGCGCCAGCAGCCACAATCCGAACACTGAAGCTTTCTTT
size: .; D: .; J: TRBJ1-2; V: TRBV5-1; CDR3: CASSFSGSNYGYTF; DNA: TGCGCCAGCAGCTTTTCAGGGTCTAACTATGGCTACACCTTC
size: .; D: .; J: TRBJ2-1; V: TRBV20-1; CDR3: CSASRRERGYNEQFF; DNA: TGCAGTGCTAGTAGGCGGGAGAGGGGGTACAATGAGCAGTTCTTC
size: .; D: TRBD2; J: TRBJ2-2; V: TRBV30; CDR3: CAWSGLAANTGELFF; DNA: TGTGCCTGGAGCGGACTAGCAGCGAACACCGGGGAGCTGTTTTTT
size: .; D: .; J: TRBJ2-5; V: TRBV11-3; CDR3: CASSLGAPWAQETQYF; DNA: TGTGCCAGCAGCTTAGGGGCCCCGTGGGCCCAAGAGACCCAGTACTTC
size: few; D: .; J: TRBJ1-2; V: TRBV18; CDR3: CASSPTKDGLNYGYTF; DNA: TGTGCCAGCTCACCCACTAAGGACGGACTTAACTATGGCTACACCTTC
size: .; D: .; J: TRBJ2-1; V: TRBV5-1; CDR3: CASSLGVGGEQFF; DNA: TGCGCCAGCAGCTTGGGGGTCGGCGGGGAGCAGTTCTTC
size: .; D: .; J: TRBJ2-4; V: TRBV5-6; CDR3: CASSLSAKNIQYF; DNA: TGTGCCAGCAGCCTCTCAGCCAAAAACATTCAGTACTTC
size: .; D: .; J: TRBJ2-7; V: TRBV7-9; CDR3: CASSPTGDEQYF; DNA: TGTGCCAGCAGCCCGACAGGTGACGAGCAGTACTTC
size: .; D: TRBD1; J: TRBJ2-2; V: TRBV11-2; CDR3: CASSLAYGTGVGDTGELFF; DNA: TGTGCCAGCAGCTTAGCCTACGGGACAGGGGTGGGAGACACCGGGGAGCTGTTTTTT